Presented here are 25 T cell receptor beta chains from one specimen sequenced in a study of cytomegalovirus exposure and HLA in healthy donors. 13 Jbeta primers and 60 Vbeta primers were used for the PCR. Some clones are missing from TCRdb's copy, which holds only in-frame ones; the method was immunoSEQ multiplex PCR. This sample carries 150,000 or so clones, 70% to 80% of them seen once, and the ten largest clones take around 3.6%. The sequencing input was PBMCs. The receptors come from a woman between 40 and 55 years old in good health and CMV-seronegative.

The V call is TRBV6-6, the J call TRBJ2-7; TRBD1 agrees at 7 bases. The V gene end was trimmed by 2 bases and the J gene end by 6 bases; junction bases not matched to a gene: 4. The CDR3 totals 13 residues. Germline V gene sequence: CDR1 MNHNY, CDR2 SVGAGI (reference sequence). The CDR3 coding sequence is TGTGCCAGCAGTTACGGGGCAGGGGGCGAGCAGTACTTC. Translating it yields CASSYGAGGEQYF.

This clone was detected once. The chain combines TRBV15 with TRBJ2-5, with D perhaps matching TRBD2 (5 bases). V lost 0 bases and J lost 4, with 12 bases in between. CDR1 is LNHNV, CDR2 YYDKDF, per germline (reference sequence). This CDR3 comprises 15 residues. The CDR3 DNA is TGTGCCACCAGCAGAGATCGAGGGAGAGGAGAGACCCAGTACTTC. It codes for CATSRDRGRGETQYF.

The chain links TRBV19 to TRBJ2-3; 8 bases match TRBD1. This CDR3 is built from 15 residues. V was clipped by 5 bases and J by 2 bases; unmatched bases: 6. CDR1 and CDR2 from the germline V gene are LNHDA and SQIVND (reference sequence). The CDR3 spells CASSSRTGITDTQYF. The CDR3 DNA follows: TGTGCCAGTAGTTCTCGGACAGGGATCACAGATACGCAGTATTTT.

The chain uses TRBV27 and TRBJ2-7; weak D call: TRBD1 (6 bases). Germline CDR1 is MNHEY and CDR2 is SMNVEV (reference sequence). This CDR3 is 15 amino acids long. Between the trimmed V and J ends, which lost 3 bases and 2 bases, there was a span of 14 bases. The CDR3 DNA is TGTGCCAGCAGTTTCCCTCGAGGACAGACCTACGAGCAGTACTTC. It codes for CASSFPRGQTYEQYF.

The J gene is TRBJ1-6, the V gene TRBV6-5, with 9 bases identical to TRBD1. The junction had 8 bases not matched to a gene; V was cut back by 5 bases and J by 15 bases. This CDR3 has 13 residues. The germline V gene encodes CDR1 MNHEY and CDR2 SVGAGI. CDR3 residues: CASSPGTGLFLHF. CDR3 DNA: TGTGCCAGCAGTCCCGGGACAGGGCTATTCCTCCACTTT.

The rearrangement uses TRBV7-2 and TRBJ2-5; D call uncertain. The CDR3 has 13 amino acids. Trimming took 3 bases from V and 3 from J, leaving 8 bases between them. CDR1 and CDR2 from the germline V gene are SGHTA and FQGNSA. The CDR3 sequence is CASSFLTEETQYF. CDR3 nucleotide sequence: TGTGCCAGCAGCTTTCTAACGGAAGAGACCCAGTACTTC.

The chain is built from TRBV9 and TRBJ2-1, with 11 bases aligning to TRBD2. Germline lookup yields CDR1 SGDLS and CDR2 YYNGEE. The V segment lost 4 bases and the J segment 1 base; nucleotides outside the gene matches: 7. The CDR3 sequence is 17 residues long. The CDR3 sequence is CASSYLIAGGSYNEQFF. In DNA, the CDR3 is TGTGCCAGCAGCTACCTAATAGCGGGGGGGTCCTACAATGAGCAGTTCTTC.

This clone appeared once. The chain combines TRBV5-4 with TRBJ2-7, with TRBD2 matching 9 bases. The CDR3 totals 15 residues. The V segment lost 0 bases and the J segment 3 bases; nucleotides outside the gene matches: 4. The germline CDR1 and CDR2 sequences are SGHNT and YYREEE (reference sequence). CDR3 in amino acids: CASSLGLAEGYEQYF. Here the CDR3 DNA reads TGTGCCAGCAGCTTGGGACTAGCGGAGGGCTACGAGCAGTACTTC. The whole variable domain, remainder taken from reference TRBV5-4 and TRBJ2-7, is ETGVTQSPTHLIKTRGQQVTLRCSSQSGHNTVSWYQQALGQGPQFIFQYYREEENGRGNFPPRFSGLQFPNYSSELNVNALELDDSALYLCASSLGLAEGYEQYFGPGTRLTVT.

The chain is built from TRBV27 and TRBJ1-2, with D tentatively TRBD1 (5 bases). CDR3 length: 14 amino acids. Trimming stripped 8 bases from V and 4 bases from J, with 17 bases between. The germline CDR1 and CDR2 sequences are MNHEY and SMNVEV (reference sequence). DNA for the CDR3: TGTGCCAGCGGAGATGGGGCTACTGCCTATGGCTACACCTTC. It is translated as CASGDGATAYGYTF.

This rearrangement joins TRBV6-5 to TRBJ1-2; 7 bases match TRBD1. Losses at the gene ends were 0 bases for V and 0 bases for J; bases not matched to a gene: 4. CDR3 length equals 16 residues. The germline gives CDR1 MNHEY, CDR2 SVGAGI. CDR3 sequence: CASSYSRGVTNYGYTF. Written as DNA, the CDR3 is TGTGCCAGCAGTTACTCCAGGGGGGTTACTAACTATGGCTACACCTTC.

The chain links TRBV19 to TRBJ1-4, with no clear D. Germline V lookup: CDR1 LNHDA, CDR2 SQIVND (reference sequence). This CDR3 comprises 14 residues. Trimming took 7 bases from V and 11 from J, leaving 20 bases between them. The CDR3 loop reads CASTRGASDGKLFF. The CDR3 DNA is TGTGCCAGTACCCGGGGAGCTTCCGATGGGAAACTGTTTTTT.

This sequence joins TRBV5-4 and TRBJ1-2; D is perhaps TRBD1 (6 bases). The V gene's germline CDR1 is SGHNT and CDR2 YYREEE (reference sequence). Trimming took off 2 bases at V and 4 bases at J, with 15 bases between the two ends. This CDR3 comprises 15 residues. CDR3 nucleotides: TGTGCCAGCAGCTTAGCATTGGGGACATCCTATGGCTACACCTTC. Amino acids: CASSLALGTSYGYTF.

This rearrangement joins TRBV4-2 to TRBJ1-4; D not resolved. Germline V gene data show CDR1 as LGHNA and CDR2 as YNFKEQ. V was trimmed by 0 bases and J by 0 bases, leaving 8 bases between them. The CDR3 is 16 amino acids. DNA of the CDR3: TGTGCCAGCAGCCAAGATAGCTTTGCAACTAATGAAAAACTGTTTTTT. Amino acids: CASSQDSFATNEKLFF.

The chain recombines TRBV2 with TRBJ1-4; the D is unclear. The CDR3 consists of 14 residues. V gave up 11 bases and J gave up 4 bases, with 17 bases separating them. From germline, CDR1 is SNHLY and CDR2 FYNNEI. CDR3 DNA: TGTGCCGGGCTCGCGGGAGGCGGTAATGAAAAACTGTTTTTT. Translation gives CAGLAGGGNEKLFF.

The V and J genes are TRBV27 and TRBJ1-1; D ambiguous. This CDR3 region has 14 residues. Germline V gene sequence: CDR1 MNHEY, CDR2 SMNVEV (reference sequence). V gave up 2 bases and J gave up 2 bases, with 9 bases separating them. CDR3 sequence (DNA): TGTGCCAGCAGTTTAATACACCTCAACACTGAAGCTTTCTTT. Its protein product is CASSLIHLNTEAFF.

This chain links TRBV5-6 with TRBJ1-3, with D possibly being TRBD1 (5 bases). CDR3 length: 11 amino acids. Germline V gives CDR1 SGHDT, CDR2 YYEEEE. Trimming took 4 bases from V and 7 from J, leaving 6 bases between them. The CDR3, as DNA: TGTGCCAGCAGCCGACAGAACACCATATATTTT. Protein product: CASSRQNTIYF.

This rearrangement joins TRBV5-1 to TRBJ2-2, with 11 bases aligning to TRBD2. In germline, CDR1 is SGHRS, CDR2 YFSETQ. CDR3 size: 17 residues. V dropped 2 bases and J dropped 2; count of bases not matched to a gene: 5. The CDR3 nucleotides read TGCGCCAGCAGCTTACCCGGGACTAGCGGTAACACCGGGGAGCTGTTTTTT. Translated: CASSLPGTSGNTGELFF.

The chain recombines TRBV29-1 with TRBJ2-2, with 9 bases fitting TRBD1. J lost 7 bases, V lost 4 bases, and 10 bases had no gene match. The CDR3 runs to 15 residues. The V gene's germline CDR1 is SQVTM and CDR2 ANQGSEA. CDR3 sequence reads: CSVVGDRERGGELFF. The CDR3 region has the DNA TGCAGCGTTGTCGGGGACAGGGAACGGGGCGGGGAGCTGTTTTTT.

This CDR3 is CASSSRQGEQYF. As DNA, the CDR3 is TGTGCCAGTAGTAGCCGACAGGGCGAGCAGTATTTT. The chain employs TRBV19 and TRBJ2-3; 7 nucleotides line up with TRBD1. CDR1 LNHDA and CDR2 SQIVND come from the germline V gene (reference sequence). CDR3 length equals 12 residues. The junction had 6 bases not matched to a gene; V was cut back by 4 bases and J by 11 bases.

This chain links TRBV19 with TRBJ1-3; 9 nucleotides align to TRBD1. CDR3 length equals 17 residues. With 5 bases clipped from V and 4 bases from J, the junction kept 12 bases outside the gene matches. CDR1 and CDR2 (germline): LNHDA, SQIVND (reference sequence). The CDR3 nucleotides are TGTGCCAGTAGTGGTAGTCCGGGACAGGGTTCCGGAAACACCATATATTTT. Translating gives CASSGSPGQGSGNTIYF.

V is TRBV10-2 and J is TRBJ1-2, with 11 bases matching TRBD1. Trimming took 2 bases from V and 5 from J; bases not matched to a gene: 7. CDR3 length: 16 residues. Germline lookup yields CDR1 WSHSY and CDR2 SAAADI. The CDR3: CASSESAGQGVYGYTF. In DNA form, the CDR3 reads TGCGCCAGCAGTGAGAGCGCGGGACAGGGGGTTTATGGCTACACCTTC.

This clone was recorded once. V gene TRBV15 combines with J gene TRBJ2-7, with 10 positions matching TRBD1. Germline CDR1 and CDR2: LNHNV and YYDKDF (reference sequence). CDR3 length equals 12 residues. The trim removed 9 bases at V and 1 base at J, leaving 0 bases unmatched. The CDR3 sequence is CATGQGSYEQYF. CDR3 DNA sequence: TGTGCCACGGGACAGGGGTCCTACGAGCAGTACTTC.

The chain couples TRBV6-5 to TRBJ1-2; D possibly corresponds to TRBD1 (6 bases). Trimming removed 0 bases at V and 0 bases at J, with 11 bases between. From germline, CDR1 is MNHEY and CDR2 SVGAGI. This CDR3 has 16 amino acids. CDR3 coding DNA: TGTGCCAGCAGTTACTCTGACAGGTCAGCTAACTATGGCTACACCTTC. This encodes CASSYSDRSANYGYTF.

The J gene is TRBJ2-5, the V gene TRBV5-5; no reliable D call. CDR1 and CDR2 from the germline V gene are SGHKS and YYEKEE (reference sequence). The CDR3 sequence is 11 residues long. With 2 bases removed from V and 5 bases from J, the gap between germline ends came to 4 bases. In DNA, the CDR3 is TGTGCCAGCAGCTTTCAGGAGACCCAGTACTTC. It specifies CASSFQETQYF.

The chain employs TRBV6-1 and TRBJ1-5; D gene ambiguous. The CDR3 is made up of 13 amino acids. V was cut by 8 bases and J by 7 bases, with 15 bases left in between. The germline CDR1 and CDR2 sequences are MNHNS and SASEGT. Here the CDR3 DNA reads TGTGCCAGCGGAGAGGAGGGCCGCCAGCCCCAGCATTTT. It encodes CASGEEGRQPQHF.